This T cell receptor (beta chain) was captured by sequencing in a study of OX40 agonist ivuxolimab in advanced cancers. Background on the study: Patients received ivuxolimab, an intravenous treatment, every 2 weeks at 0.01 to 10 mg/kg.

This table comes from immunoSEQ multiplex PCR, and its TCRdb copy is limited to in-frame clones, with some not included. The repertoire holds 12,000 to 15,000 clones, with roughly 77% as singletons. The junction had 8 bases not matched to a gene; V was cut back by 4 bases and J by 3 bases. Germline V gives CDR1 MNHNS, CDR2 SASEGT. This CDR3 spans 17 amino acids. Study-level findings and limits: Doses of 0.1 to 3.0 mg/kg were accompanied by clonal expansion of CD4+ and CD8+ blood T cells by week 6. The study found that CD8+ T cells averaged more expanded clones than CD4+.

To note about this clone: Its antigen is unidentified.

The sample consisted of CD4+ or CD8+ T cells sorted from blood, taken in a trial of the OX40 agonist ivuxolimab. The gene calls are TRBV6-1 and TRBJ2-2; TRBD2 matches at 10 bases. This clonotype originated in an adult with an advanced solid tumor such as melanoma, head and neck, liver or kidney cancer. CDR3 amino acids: CASSVVILAGDTGELFF. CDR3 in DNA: TGTGCCAGCAGTGTAGTGATCCTAGCGGGAGACACCGGGGAGCTGTTTTTT.